These T cell receptor beta chains were read from a single sample in a study of Ad26.COV2.S vaccination and SARS-CoV-2 variants. The assay was immunoSEQ multiplex PCR, and TCRdb's table has in-frame clones only and misses some. The sample shows about 94,000 clones, approximately 82% of them seen only once. The sample consisted of peripheral blood, taken after recovery from COVID-19. These receptors originate from a human donor who had recovered from COVID-19. Both conserved end residues are part of each CDR3. The order of the fields is CDR3 DNA, CDR3 protein, D gene, clone size, J gene, V gene. A D gene is named only where the DNA matches it firmly. Only some rows state a clone size, as once, few, many or a class for expanded clones.

CDR3 DNA: TGTGCCAGCAGCGCTGCTCCTAGCACAGATACGCAGTATTTT
CDR3 protein: CASSAAPSTDTQYF
D gene: .
clone size: .
J gene: TRBJ2-3
V gene: TRBV9

CDR3 DNA: TGTGCCAGCAGCCAAACGGGAAACACTGAAGCTTTCTTT
CDR3 protein: CASSQTGNTEAFF
D gene: .
clone size: .
J gene: TRBJ1-1
V gene: TRBV16

CDR3 DNA: TGTGCCAGCAGCTCCGGTCATCGCCGGTTGAACACTGAAGCTTTCTTT
CDR3 protein: CASSSGHRRLNTEAFF
D gene: .
clone size: few
J gene: TRBJ1-1
V gene: TRBV13

CDR3 DNA: TGTGCCAGCAGCTTAGGGACAGCCGAAGCTTTCTTT
CDR3 protein: CASSLGTAEAFF
D gene: .
clone size: .
J gene: TRBJ1-1
V gene: TRBV13

CDR3 DNA: TGTGCCAGCAGTTTGCAGTGGCAGCCCCAGCATTTT
CDR3 protein: CASSLQWQPQHF
D gene: .
clone size: .
J gene: TRBJ1-5
V gene: TRBV28

CDR3 DNA: TGTGCCAGCAGCTTAGTTCGGGAAGGGACCGGGGAGCTGTTTTTT
CDR3 protein: CASSLVREGTGELFF
D gene: .
clone size: once
J gene: TRBJ2-2
V gene: TRBV11-2

CDR3 DNA: TGTGCCAGCAGCCAAGAGGACAGGGCTGGCTACACCTTC
CDR3 protein: CASSQEDRAGYTF
D gene: TRBD1
clone size: .
J gene: TRBJ1-2
V gene: TRBV3-1/TRBV3-2

CDR3 DNA: TGTGCCAGCAGTCAGGACAGGCTCCGAGAGCAGTACTTC
CDR3 protein: CASSQDRLREQYF
D gene: TRBD1
clone size: .
J gene: TRBJ2-7
V gene: TRBV4-2

CDR3 DNA: TGTGCCAGCATCATGGACGGGACGAACACTGAAGCTTTCTTT
CDR3 protein: CASIMDGTNTEAFF
D gene: .
clone size: .
J gene: TRBJ1-1
V gene: TRBV13

CDR3 DNA: TGTGCCAGCAGCGTTGGGACAGTTGCCTACGAGCAGTACTTC
CDR3 protein: CASSVGTVAYEQYF
D gene: TRBD1
clone size: .
J gene: TRBJ2-7
V gene: TRBV9

CDR3 DNA: TGTGCCAGCAGCGTAGAGGGGGGATGGACTACCAGCTCCTACAATGAGCAGTTCTTC
CDR3 protein: CASSVEGGWTTSSYNEQFF
D gene: .
clone size: .
J gene: TRBJ2-1
V gene: TRBV9

CDR3 DNA: TGTGCCAGCAGCCAAGATCTGGAGCCCGTTAATTCACCCCTCCACTTT
CDR3 protein: CASSQDLEPVNSPLHF
D gene: .
clone size: .
J gene: TRBJ1-6
V gene: TRBV3-1/TRBV3-2

CDR3 DNA: TGTGCCAGCTCACCCGGGCCAGGGGAGACCCAGTACTTC
CDR3 protein: CASSPGPGETQYF
D gene: .
clone size: .
J gene: TRBJ2-5
V gene: TRBV18

CDR3 DNA: TGTGCCAGCAGCCAGGACTGGGGCACCGGGGAGCTGTTTTTT
CDR3 protein: CASSQDWGTGELFF
D gene: .
clone size: few
J gene: TRBJ2-2
V gene: TRBV3-1/TRBV3-2

CDR3 DNA: TGTGCCAGCAGCCAAGTTAGCGGGGGCACCGGGGAGCTGTTTTTT
CDR3 protein: CASSQVSGGTGELFF
D gene: TRBD2
clone size: .
J gene: TRBJ2-2
V gene: TRBV3-1/TRBV3-2

CDR3 DNA: TGCAGCCCCCTCGACTCACACCAAGAGACCCAGTACTTC
CDR3 protein: CSPLDSHQETQYF
D gene: .
clone size: .
J gene: TRBJ2-5
V gene: TRBV29-1

CDR3 DNA: TGTGCCAGCAGTGAAGCGGGACTAGAGTTAAGGCAGTTCTTC
CDR3 protein: CASSEAGLELRQFF
D gene: TRBD2
clone size: .
J gene: TRBJ2-1
V gene: TRBV6-1

CDR3 DNA: TGTGCCAGCAGCCCCTTGACAGGGTTCGGAGATACGCAGTATTTT
CDR3 protein: CASSPLTGFGDTQYF
D gene: TRBD1
clone size: .
J gene: TRBJ2-3
V gene: TRBV7-9

CDR3 DNA: TGTGCCAGCAGCTTAAAATTCGGACACACAGATACGCAGTATTTT
CDR3 protein: CASSLKFGHTDTQYF
D gene: .
clone size: .
J gene: TRBJ2-3
V gene: TRBV7-9

CDR3 DNA: TGTGCCAGCAGCCCAGTAGCAGCGGGAGGTCCCAATGAGCAGTTCTTC
CDR3 protein: CASSPVAAGGPNEQFF
D gene: TRBD2
clone size: .
J gene: TRBJ2-1
V gene: TRBV7-6

CDR3 DNA: TGTGCCAGCAGCGTAGATTTGGCGGCGGGAAACACCATATATTTT
CDR3 protein: CASSVDLAAGNTIYF
D gene: .
clone size: .
J gene: TRBJ1-3
V gene: TRBV9

CDR3 DNA: TGTGCCAGCGACACAGGGGGGAACACTGAAGCTTTCTTT
CDR3 protein: CASDTGGNTEAFF
D gene: TRBD1
clone size: .
J gene: TRBJ1-1
V gene: TRBV19

CDR3 DNA: TGTGCCAGCAGGAAGCTAGGGAGCCGTGTAAATGAGCAGTTCTTC
CDR3 protein: CASRKLGSRVNEQFF
D gene: .
clone size: .
J gene: TRBJ2-1
V gene: TRBV28

CDR3 DNA: TGTGCCAGCAGTTTTTTTTTACTGGAGCCCCAGCATTTT
CDR3 protein: CASSFFLLEPQHF
D gene: .
clone size: .
J gene: TRBJ1-5
V gene: TRBV12-3/TRBV12-4

CDR3 DNA: TGCAGCGTAGCTACGGACAGAGGGGACGGGGAGCAGTACTTC
CDR3 protein: CSVATDRGDGEQYF
D gene: .
clone size: .
J gene: TRBJ2-7
V gene: TRBV29-1

CDR3 DNA: TGTGCCAGCTCACCAGTTGGAGACACAGATACGCAGTATTTT
CDR3 protein: CASSPVGDTDTQYF
D gene: .
clone size: .
J gene: TRBJ2-3
V gene: TRBV18

CDR3 DNA: TGTGCCAGCAAAATAAGTTACAATGAGCAGTTCTTC
CDR3 protein: CASKISYNEQFF
D gene: .
clone size: .
J gene: TRBJ2-1
V gene: TRBV11-2

CDR3 DNA: TGTGCCAGCAGTTTGCGGCCTAGCACAGATACGCAGTATTTT
CDR3 protein: CASSLRPSTDTQYF
D gene: .
clone size: once
J gene: TRBJ2-3
V gene: TRBV27

CDR3 DNA: TGTGCCAGCAGCGTAGCTGTGGGGGCGGGGTATGGCTACACCTTC
CDR3 protein: CASSVAVGAGYGYTF
D gene: .
clone size: .
J gene: TRBJ1-2
V gene: TRBV9